Each of the 8 T cell receptor beta chains below was sequenced from the same sample in a study of shared clonotypes between healthy human individuals. TCRdb keeps only in-frame clones here, not all; method: immunoSEQ multiplex PCR. This sample has fewer than 3 million clones, with around 92% found just once. Sequencing was carried out using naive CD4+ T cells from PBMCs. Subset described: CD45RA+ positively selected. Receptor source: a man between 18 and 35 years old in good health. Some clones in this sample may be carry-over from other donors' samples.

The rearrangement uses TRBV5-8 and TRBJ2-7; TRBD1 aligns across 9 bases. The germline gives CDR1 SGHTS, CDR2 YDEGEE. Trimming at V came to 2 bases and at J to 4 bases, leaving 10 bases not matched to a gene. This CDR3 comprises 16 residues. CDR3 sequence reads: CASSFHQGDRAYEQYF. The CDR3 nucleotides read TGTGCCAGCAGCTTTCATCAAGGGGACAGGGCGTACGAGCAGTACTTC.

This chain uses TRBV4-1 with TRBJ2-3; D not resolved. Trimming cost V 1 base and J 7 bases, with 12 bases left between them. Germline lookup yields CDR1 MGHRA and CDR2 YSYEKL. CDR3 length: 14 residues. As DNA, the CDR3 is TGCGCCAGCAGCCAAGTCGATGTGCGGAATACGCAGTATTTT. Protein sequence: CASSQVDVRNTQYF.

The rearrangement joins TRBV25-1 to TRBJ1-4, with 7 bases identical to TRBD1. Losses at the gene ends were 7 bases for V and 8 bases for J; bases not matched to a gene: 10. This CDR3 has 14 amino acids. Looked up from germline, CDR1 is MGHDK and CDR2 is SYGVNS. The CDR3: CASTSRGGGEKLFF. The CDR3 coding sequence is TGTGCCAGCACCTCACGAGGGGGCGGGGAAAAACTGTTTTTT.

The chain has TRBV29-1 and TRBJ2-7; 7 nucleotides align to TRBD2. The CDR3 totals 14 residues. From germline, CDR1 is SQVTM and CDR2 ANQGSEA. V trimming: 4 bases; J trimming: 0 bases; junction bases outside the gene matches: 6. CDR3 nucleotide sequence: TGCAGCGTTGGAGGAGCGGGAAGCTCCTACGAGCAGTACTTC. It is translated as CSVGGAGSSYEQYF.

The chain recombines TRBV28 with TRBJ1-4, with 7 bases aligning to TRBD1. Germline V gene lookup returns CDR1 MDHEN and CDR2 SYDVKM. V trimming: 4 bases; J trimming: 7 bases; junction bases outside the gene matches: 9. The CDR3 consists of 15 residues. The CDR3 nucleotides are TGTGCCAGCAGTTCTACAGGGGAGGTGGTTGAAAAACTGTTTTTT. It encodes CASSSTGEVVEKLFF.

The rearrangement joins TRBV29-1 to TRBJ1-1, with TRBD1 matching over 7 bases. The junction had 16 bases not matched to a gene; V was cut back by 2 bases and J by 4 bases. The CDR3 has 17 residues. Germline CDR1 SQVTM, CDR2 ANQGSEA. The CDR3 loop reads CSVEFSLLQQGTTEAFF. The DNA for the CDR3 is TGCAGCGTTGAATTTTCCCTGCTTCAACAGGGGACCACTGAAGCTTTCTTT.

The rearrangement uses TRBV4-1 and TRBJ2-7, with a possible D match to TRBD2 (6 bases). V lost 4 bases, J lost 3 bases, and 13 bases lay in between. Germline lookup yields CDR1 MGHRA and CDR2 YSYEKL. The CDR3 has 14 residues. The CDR3 DNA follows: TGCGCCAGCAGCCTAGGGACTTATAACTACGAGCAGTACTTC. It encodes CASSLGTYNYEQYF.

CDR3: CASSWGQASNQPQHF. In nucleotides, the CDR3 is TGTGCCAGCAGTTGGGGACAGGCGAGCAATCAGCCCCAGCATTTT. The chain employs TRBV6-5 and TRBJ1-5; 8 bases are a match to TRBD1. This CDR3 comprises 15 residues. V lost 4 bases, J lost 1 base, and 3 bases stayed unmatched. Germline V CDR1 and CDR2: MNHEY, SVGAGI.